The 4 T cell receptor beta chains reported below all come from one sample, sequenced in a study of shared clonotypes between healthy human individuals. Assay used: immunoSEQ multiplex PCR; TCRdb lists only in-frame clones, some missing. Found here are fewer than 650,000 clones, over 65% of them singletons; the top ten hold around 13%. Sequenced input: PBMCs. The receptors here all came from a woman aged 40 to 50 in good health. Some clones in this sample may be carry-over from other donors' samples.

The chain uses TRBV30 and TRBJ1-1; possible D gene TRBD1, 6 bases. The CDR3 contains 13 residues. Between the trimmed V and J ends, which lost 5 bases and 3 bases, there was a span of 13 bases. Germline V gene sequence: CDR1 GTSNPN, CDR2 SVGIG (reference sequence). In nucleotides, the CDR3 is TGTGCCTGGCTTGGGGGCACCTACACTGAAGCTTTCTTT. Its translation is CAWLGGTYTEAFF.

As to this clone: Other DNA sequences in the same sample also yield this CDR3. The chain uses TRBV5-1 and TRBJ2-2; TRBD1 matches 8 bases. The CDR3 covers 14 residues. J lost 0 bases, V lost 5 bases, and 0 bases had no gene match. The germline V gene has CDR1 SGHRS and CDR2 YFSETQ. The CDR3 DNA reads as TGCGCCAGCAGGGGACAGGCGAACACCGGGGAGCTGTTTTTT. Its protein product is CASRGQANTGELFF.

As for this clone: A far larger clone is off by one base, so a read error is likely. V usage is TRBV18 and J usage is TRBJ2-1; 9 nucleotides match TRBD1. Germline values: CDR1 KGHSH, CDR2 LQKENI. There are 16 residues in the CDR3. Trimming removed 2 bases from V and 5 bases from J; junction bases left unmatched: 7. CDR3: CASSPCTGGLDNEQFF. The CDR3 nucleotides are TGTGCCAGCTCACCATGTACAGGGGGCTTGGACAATGAGCAGTTCTTC.

The rearrangement uses TRBV27 and TRBJ2-7; TRBD2 is a possible D gene (6 bases). The CDR3 contains 15 residues. V was clipped by 2 bases and J by 7 bases, with 18 bases between them. The V gene's germline CDR1 is MNHEY and CDR2 SMNVEV (reference sequence). The CDR3 here is CASSLGGVGLREQYF. For the CDR3, the DNA is TGTGCCAGCAGTTTAGGAGGGGTAGGGCTGAGGGAGCAGTACTTC.